Here is one T cell receptor (beta chain) with its context. This CDR3 has 18 amino acids. CDR1 and CDR2 from the germline V gene are SGHVS and FNYEAQ. V shed 3 bases and J 2 bases; nucleotides not matched to a gene: 11. This sample is drawn from a study of blood T cell repertoires in COVID-19. Study-wide context: Italy, Spain and the United States were the sources of the convalescent and acute COVID-19 samples. Nucleic acid was either cDNA or gDNA, and it came from T cells, B-cell-depleted T cells, or PBMCs.

As handled by the study authors: For nucleated cells, counts were estimated from reference gene primer amplification. This table comes from immunoSEQ multiplex PCR, and its TCRdb copy is limited to in-frame clones, with some not included. The D gene and trimming were derived from the DNA, and the V and J assignments and clone size from that table. The sample includes roughly 120,000 clones, approximately 80% seen only once; the top ten take roughly 6.2%. Sequenced: peripheral blood. The clonotype comes from a man aged 65 to 79 with acute or convalescent COVID-19. The rearrangement links TRBV7-6 to TRBJ2-5; TRBD2 matches 11 bases. Here the CDR3 DNA reads TGTGCCAGCAGCTTCGGGGTCGCTAGCGGGGGGTCACAAGAGACCCAGTACTTC. Encoded protein: CASSFGVASGGSQETQYF.